The next 17 T cell receptor beta chains were all read from a single sample in a study. TCRdb independently ran MiXCR on the RT-PCR reads; one entry per CDR3 protein. The sample shows about 700,000 distinct CDR3 sequences, 12% to 15% of them seen only once. Sequencing was carried out using memory CD4+ T cells from blood. These receptor sequences come from a female donor in good health, serving as a healthy control.

This clonotype has a handful of counts. The gene calls are TRBV7-2 and TRBJ2-2; unclear D gene. This CDR3 spans 12 amino acids. Trimming stripped 5 bases from V and 5 bases from J, with 6 bases between. Germline V gives CDR1 SGHTA, CDR2 FQGNSA. The CDR3 spells CASSLITGELFF. The CDR3 DNA reads as TGTGCCAGCAGCCTAATTACCGGGGAGCTGTTTTTT.

V and J are TRBV28 and TRBJ2-7; D is unresolved. Germline-derived CDR1 and CDR2 are MDHEN and SYDVKM. V lost 6 bases, J lost 3 bases, and 18 bases lay in between. CDR3 length: 15 amino acids. CDR3 protein: CASRPWGGRNYEQYF. The CDR3, as DNA: TGTGCCAGCAGACCCTGGGGTGGACGGAACTACGAGCAGTACTTC. Full variable domain (outside the CDR3, taken from reference TRBV28 and TRBJ2-7): DVKVTQSSRYLVKRTGEKVFLECVQDMDHENMFWYRQDPGLGLRLIYFSYDVKMKEKGDIPEGYSVSREKKERFSLILESASTNQTSMYLCASRPWGGRNYEQYFGPGTRLTVT.

This clonotype was detected a few times. V usage is TRBV28 and J usage is TRBJ2-1, with D possibly being TRBD2 (6 bases). The CDR3 is made up of 15 amino acids. V was clipped by 1 base and J by 7 bases, with 14 bases between them. CDR1 and CDR2 from the germline V gene are MDHEN and SYDVKM. The CDR3 region is CASSLSVRGGNEQFF. Written as DNA, the CDR3 is TGTGCCAGCAGTTTATCCGTCCGGGGAGGAAATGAGCAGTTCTTC.

The chain uses TRBV3-1 and TRBJ1-4; D might be TRBD1 (6 bases). CDR1 is LGHDT and CDR2 is YNNKEL in the germline V gene (reference sequence). V gave up 0 bases and J gave up 5 bases, with 13 bases separating them. The CDR3 contains 16 residues. The CDR3 nucleotides are TGTGCCAGCAGCCAAGATCTGACAGGTTCCAATGAAAAACTGTTTTTT. It yields the protein CASSQDLTGSNEKLFF. The whole variable domain, filled in from reference TRBV3-1 and TRBJ1-4, reads DTAVSQTPKYLVTQMGNDKSIKCEQNLGHDTMYWYKQDSKKFLKIMFSYNNKELIINETVPNRFSPKSPDKAHLNLHINSLELGDSAVYFCASSQDLTGSNEKLFFGSGTQLSVL.

In its sample, this clonotype was seen many times. The chain carries TRBV9 and TRBJ2-3; 12 bases align to TRBD2. The CDR3 loop spans 16 amino acids. V shed 3 bases, J shed 3 bases, and the junction held 5 bases outside the gene matches. In germline, CDR1 is SGDLS, CDR2 YYNGEE. Written as DNA, the CDR3 is TGTGCCAGCAGCGCTCTAGCGGGGGGGGGAACAGATACGCAGTATTTT. Translating it yields CASSALAGGGTDTQYF.

Many counts were recorded for this clonotype. V gene TRBV12-3 or TRBV12-4 combines with J gene TRBJ2-3, with TRBD2 identical over 8 bases. The CDR3 length is 17 residues. The V gene end was trimmed by 1 base and the J gene end by 4 bases; junction bases not matched to a gene: 10. The CDR3 DNA reads as TGTGCCAGCAGTTTAGAGCCGGGACTAGGCTCAGCAGATACGCAGTATTTT. Its protein is CASSLEPGLGSADTQYF.

The CDR3 protein is CSAGLSGVSYNEQFF. In DNA form, the CDR3 reads TGCAGTGCTGGACTTTCAGGCGTATCCTACAATGAGCAGTTCTTC. This chain uses TRBV20-1 with TRBJ2-1; perhaps TRBD2 as D (5 bases). Trimming pared 5 bases from V and 1 base from J, leaving 15 bases between. This CDR3 spans 15 amino acids. Per germline, CDR1 DFQATT and CDR2 SNEGSKA (reference sequence).

This clonotype came up many times. The V call is TRBV15, the J call TRBJ2-1, with D unresolved. Trimming stripped 0 bases from V and 10 bases from J, with 13 bases between. The CDR3 has 14 residues. Per the germline V gene, CDR1 is LNHNV and CDR2 is YYDKDF (reference sequence). The CDR3 sequence is CATSRDRIAPEQFF. CDR3 nucleotide sequence: TGTGCCACCAGCAGAGATCGAATAGCCCCCGAGCAGTTCTTC.

This clonotype was seen more than once but under ten times. The chain combines TRBV6-2 or TRBV6-3 with TRBJ2-1; TRBD2 matches at 15 bases. The CDR3 covers 19 residues. V lost 1 base, J lost 5 bases, and 9 bases stayed unmatched. The germline CDR1 and CDR2 sequences are MNHEY and SVGEGT. The CDR3 spells CASSYYPWTSGGANNEQFF. CDR3 nucleotide sequence: TGTGCCAGCAGTTACTACCCCTGGACTAGCGGGGGGGCAAACAATGAGCAGTTCTTC.

In its sample, this clonotype was seen many times. This chain connects TRBV7-2 to TRBJ2-7; D assignment may be TRBD1 or TRBD2 (5 bases each). V lost 4 bases and J 6 bases, leaving 19 bases between the germline ends. This CDR3 comprises 15 residues. Germline V gene sequence: CDR1 SGHTA, CDR2 FQGNSA. The CDR3 bases are TGTGCCAGCAGCTCGGGGACGGCCGTTCGGGGCGAGCAGTACTTC. This codes for CASSSGTAVRGEQYF.

This chain uses TRBV20-1 with TRBJ1-4, with unresolved D. This CDR3 has 12 residues. Germline V gene lookup returns CDR1 DFQATT and CDR2 SNEGSKA (reference sequence). CDR3 nucleotides: TGCGCGGGCGGGCAGTTTACTGAAAAACTGTTTTTT. Residues: CAGGQFTEKLFF.

This clonotype occurred many times. The J gene is TRBJ2-1, the V gene TRBV4-3; 11 nucleotides match TRBD2. The CDR3 runs 17 residues. In germline, CDR1 is LGHNA, CDR2 YSLEER. Germline trimming cut 2 bases from V and 6 bases from J; bases unmatched to any gene: 9. The CDR3 DNA reads as TGCGCCAGCAGCCAATCATTACTAGCGGGAGCGATCAATGAGCAGTTCTTC. This sequence encodes CASSQSLLAGAINEQFF.

The chain links TRBV5-6 to TRBJ1-5, with 7 bases identical to TRBD1. CDR1 and CDR2 from the germline V gene are SGHDT and YYEEEE. The CDR3 sequence is 17 residues long. Germline trimming cut 4 bases from V and 0 bases from J; bases unmatched to any gene: 10. CDR3 sequence (DNA): TGTGCCAGCAGCGGATCCGGGACAGATTATAGCAATCAGCCCCAGCATTTT. Translation gives CASSGSGTDYSNQPQHF.

The table lists this clonotype with many counts. The chain couples TRBV24-1 to TRBJ1-1; no definite D call. The CDR3 contains 15 residues. Germline V gene lookup returns CDR1 KGHDR and CDR2 SFDVKD. With 0 bases removed from V and 5 bases from J, the gap between germline ends came to 12 bases. The CDR3 nucleotides read TGTGCCACCAGTGATTTGCACGGGGTTGGTACTGAAGCTTTCTTT. Translation gives CATSDLHGVGTEAFF.

This chain connects TRBV6-2 or TRBV6-3 to TRBJ2-7; D may be TRBD1 (6 bases). Trimming took 2 bases from V and 3 from J, leaving 8 bases between them. This CDR3 region has 13 residues. The germline V gene has CDR1 MNHEY and CDR2 SVGEGT. CDR3 sequence: CASSYQGFYEQYF. The CDR3, as DNA: TGTGCCAGCAGTTACCAGGGGTTCTACGAGCAGTACTTC.

This clonotype has a handful of counts. The V call is TRBV29-1, the J call TRBJ1-3; unclear D gene. Trimming took off 3 bases at V and 3 bases at J, with 12 bases between the two ends. This CDR3 contains 14 residues. In germline, CDR1 is SQVTM, CDR2 ANQGSEA. The CDR3 region is CSVDRGMVGNTIYF. CDR3 nucleotide sequence: TGCAGCGTTGATCGGGGAATGGTTGGAAACACCATATATTTT.

This clonotype was picked up many times. The chain couples TRBV5-1 to TRBJ2-1; D might be TRBD2 (5 bases). Between the trimmed V and J ends, which lost 0 bases and 15 bases, there was a span of 16 bases. From germline, CDR1 is SGHRS and CDR2 YFSETQ. The length of the CDR3 is 13 residues. The CDR3 is CASSLEERSRRFF. In DNA, the CDR3 is TGCGCCAGCAGCTTGGAGGAGCGGTCCCGACGGTTCTTC.